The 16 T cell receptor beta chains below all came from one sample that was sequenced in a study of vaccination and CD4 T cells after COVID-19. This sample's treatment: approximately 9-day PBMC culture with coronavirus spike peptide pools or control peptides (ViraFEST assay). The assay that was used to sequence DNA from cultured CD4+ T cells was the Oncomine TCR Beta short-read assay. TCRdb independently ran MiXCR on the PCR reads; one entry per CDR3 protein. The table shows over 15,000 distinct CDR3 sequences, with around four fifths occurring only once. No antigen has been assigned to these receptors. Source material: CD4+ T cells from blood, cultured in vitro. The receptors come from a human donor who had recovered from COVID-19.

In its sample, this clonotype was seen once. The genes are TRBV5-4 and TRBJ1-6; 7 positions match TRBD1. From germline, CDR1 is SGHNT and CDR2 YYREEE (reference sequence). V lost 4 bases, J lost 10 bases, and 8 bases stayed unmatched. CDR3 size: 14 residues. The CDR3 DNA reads TGTGCCAGCAGCCCGGGACAGCGGGACTCACCCCTCCACTTT. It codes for CASSPGQRDSPLHF.

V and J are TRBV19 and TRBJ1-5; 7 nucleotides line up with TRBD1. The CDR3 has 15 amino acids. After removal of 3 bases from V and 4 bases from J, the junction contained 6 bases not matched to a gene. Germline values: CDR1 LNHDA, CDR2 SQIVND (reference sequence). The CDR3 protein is CASSIGGTVNQPQHF. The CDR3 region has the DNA TGTGCCAGTAGTATTGGGGGGACAGTAAATCAGCCCCAGCATTTT.

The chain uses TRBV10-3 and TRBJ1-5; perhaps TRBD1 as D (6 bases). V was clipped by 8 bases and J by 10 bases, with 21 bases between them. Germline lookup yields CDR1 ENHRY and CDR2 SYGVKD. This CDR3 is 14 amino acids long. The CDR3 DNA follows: TGTGCCATCCGGGGCGACAGGCAAACAGACCCCCAGCATTTT. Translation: CAIRGDRQTDPQHF.

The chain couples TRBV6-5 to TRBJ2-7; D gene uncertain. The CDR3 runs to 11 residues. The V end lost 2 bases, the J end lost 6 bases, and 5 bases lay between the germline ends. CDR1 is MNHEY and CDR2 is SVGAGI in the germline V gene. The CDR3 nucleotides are TGTGCCAGCAGTTACGGTGGCGAGCAGTACTTC. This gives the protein CASSYGGEQYF.

CDR3 protein: CASSPPGGRQETQYF. CDR3 coding DNA: TGTGCCAGCTCACCACCGGGCGGCAGACAAGAGACCCAGTACTTC. The chain couples TRBV18 to TRBJ2-5; D uncertain. The germline V gene has CDR1 KGHSH and CDR2 LQKENI. CDR3 length: 15 amino acids. The V end was cut by 0 bases, the J end by 2 bases, with 10 bases between.

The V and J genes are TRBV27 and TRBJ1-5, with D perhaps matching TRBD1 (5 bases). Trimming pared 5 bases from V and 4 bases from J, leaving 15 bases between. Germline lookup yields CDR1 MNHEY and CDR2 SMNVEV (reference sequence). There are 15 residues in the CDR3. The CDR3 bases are TGTGCCAGCAGTCCCCTGGACAAGAGAAATCAGCCCCAGCATTTT. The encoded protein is CASSPLDKRNQPQHF.

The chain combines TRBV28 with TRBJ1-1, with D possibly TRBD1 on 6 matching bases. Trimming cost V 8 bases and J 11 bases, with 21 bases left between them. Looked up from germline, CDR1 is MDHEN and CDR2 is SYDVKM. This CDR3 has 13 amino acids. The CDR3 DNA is TGTGCCAGCCTGAATCCCGTACAGGGTGGCGCTTTCTTT. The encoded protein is CASLNPVQGGAFF.

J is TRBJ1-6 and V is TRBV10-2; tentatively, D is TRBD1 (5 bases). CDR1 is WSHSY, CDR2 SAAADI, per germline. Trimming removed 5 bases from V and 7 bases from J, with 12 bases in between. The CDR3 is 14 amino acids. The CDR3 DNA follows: TGCGCCAGCAGTTACGACGGGGGGAATTCACCCCTCCACTTT. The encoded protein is CASSYDGGNSPLHF.

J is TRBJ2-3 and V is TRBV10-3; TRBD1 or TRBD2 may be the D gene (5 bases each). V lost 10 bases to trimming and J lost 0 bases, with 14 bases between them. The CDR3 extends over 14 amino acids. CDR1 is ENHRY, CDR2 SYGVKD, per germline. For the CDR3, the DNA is TGTGCCACCGCCTCCGGGACCAGCACAGATACGCAGTATTTT. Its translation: CATASGTSTDTQYF.

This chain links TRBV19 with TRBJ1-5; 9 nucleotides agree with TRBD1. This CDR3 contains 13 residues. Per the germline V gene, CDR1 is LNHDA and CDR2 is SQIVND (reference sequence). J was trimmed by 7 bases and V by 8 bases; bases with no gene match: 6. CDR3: CASGTGKGQPQHF. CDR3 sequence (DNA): TGTGCCAGTGGGACAGGGAAGGGACAGCCCCAGCATTTT.

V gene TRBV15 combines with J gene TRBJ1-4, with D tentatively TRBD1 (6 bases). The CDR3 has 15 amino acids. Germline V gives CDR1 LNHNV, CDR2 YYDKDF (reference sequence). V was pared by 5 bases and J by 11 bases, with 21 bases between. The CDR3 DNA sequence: TGTGCCACCAGCTGGGGGGGCGAAGAGCGTACGAAACTGTTTTTT. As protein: CATSWGGEERTKLFF.

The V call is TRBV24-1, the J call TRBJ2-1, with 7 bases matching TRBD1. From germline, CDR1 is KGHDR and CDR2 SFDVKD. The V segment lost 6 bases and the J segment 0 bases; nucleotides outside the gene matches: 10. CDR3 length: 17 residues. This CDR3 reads CATSLSGQESSYNEQFF. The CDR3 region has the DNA TGTGCCACCAGTCTCTCCGGACAGGAAAGCTCCTACAATGAGCAGTTCTTC.

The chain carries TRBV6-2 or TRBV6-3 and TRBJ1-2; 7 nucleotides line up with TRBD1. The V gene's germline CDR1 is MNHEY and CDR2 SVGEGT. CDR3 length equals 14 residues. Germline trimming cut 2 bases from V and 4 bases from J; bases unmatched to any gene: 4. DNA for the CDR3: TGTGCCAGCAGTTACAAGGGGGCCGGCTATGGCTACACCTTC. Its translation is CASSYKGAGYGYTF.

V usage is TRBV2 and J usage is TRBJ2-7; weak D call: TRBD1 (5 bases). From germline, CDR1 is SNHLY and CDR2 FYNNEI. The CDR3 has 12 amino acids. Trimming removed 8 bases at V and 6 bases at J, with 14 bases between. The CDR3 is CASGLGQGEQYF. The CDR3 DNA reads TGTGCCAGCGGTCTCGGGCAGGGCGAGCAGTACTTC.

The CDR3: CASSTRDRGFGGYTF. The DNA of the CDR3 is TGTGCCAGCAGTACCCGGGACAGGGGTTTTGGTGGCTACACCTTC. The genes are TRBV27 and TRBJ1-2; 10 bases map to TRBD1. This CDR3 comprises 15 residues. Germline-derived CDR1 and CDR2 are MNHEY and SMNVEV (reference sequence). After removal of 5 bases from V and 7 bases from J, the junction contained 10 bases not matched to a gene.

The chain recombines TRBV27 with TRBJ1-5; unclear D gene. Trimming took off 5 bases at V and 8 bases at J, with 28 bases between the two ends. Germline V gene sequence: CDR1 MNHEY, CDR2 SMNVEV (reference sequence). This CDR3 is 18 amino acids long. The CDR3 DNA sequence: TGTGCCAGCAGTCGACGCGGGGATCGGACCTCAAAATCGGAGCCCCAGCATTTT. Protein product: CASSRRGDRTSKSEPQHF.